This T cell receptor beta chain was found in a study of cytomegalovirus exposure and HLA in healthy donors. The CDR3 contains 16 residues. Trimming shortened V by 0 bases and J by 3 bases, and 12 bases separated the two germline ends. CDR1 and CDR2 from the germline V gene are SGHDN and FVKESK. The PCR ran on 60 Vbeta and 13 Jbeta primers. The protocol was immunoSEQ multiplex PCR, while the TCRdb copy is restricted to in-frame clones and leaves out a portion. Among over 150,000 clones listed, 79% were seen once. Sample: PBMCs. This chain connects TRBV14 to TRBJ2-1; weak D call: TRBD1 (5 bases). This TCR came from a man aged 25 to 40 in good health and CMV-seropositive. Here the CDR3 DNA reads TGTGCCAGCAGCCAAGAGATGGGGCGAGTCTACAATGAGCAGTTCTTC. Protein product: CASSQEMGRVYNEQFF.